The 15 T cell receptor beta chains given below trace back to one sample, sequenced in a study of blood T cell repertoires in COVID-19. Some clones are missing from TCRdb's copy, which holds only in-frame ones; the method was immunoSEQ multiplex PCR. The sample has over 150,000 clones, 88% seen once. Specimen: PBMCs or T cells enriched from blood (not recorded which). The receptors originated from a woman younger than 35 who had recovered from COVID-19.

Only one count was recorded for this clone. V is TRBV28 and J is TRBJ2-7, with a possible D match to TRBD2 (6 bases). The germline CDR1 and CDR2 sequences are MDHEN and SYDVKM. Between the trimmed V and J ends, which lost 9 bases and 7 bases, there was a span of 25 bases. The CDR3 extends over 15 amino acids. The CDR3 is CASLTAGPLTSEQYF. DNA for the CDR3: TGTGCCAGTCTTACGGCGGGACCTTTAACATCTGAGCAGTACTTC.

The V and J genes are TRBV7-3 and TRBJ2-1, with 8 bases lining up with TRBD2. The CDR3 covers 15 residues. Germline CDR1 SGHTA, CDR2 FQGTGA. V shed 7 bases and J 0 bases; nucleotides not matched to a gene: 5. In nucleotides, the CDR3 is TGTGCCAGCACGTCCGCGGGAGGCTCCTACAATGAGCAGTTCTTC. It codes for CASTSAGGSYNEQFF.

V gene TRBV6-2 or TRBV6-3 combines with J gene TRBJ2-1; tentative D call: TRBD2 (6 bases). CDR1 and CDR2 (germline): MNHEY, SVGEGT. The CDR3 has 16 residues. V was trimmed by 4 bases and J by 2 bases, leaving 15 bases between them. The CDR3 is CASSWDSRKAYNEQFF. The CDR3 bases are TGTGCCAGCAGTTGGGACTCAAGAAAGGCCTACAATGAGCAGTTCTTC.

The chain combines TRBV30 with TRBJ1-5; tentatively, D is TRBD1 (6 bases). CDR1 GTSNPN and CDR2 SVGIG come from the germline V gene (reference sequence). The length of the CDR3 is 13 residues. V lost 5 bases, J lost 2 bases, and 10 bases lay in between. CDR3 amino acids: CAWAAGGNQPQHF. The DNA for the CDR3 is TGTGCCTGGGCTGCAGGGGGCAATCAGCCCCAGCATTTT. Full variable domain (rest looked up from reference TRBV30 and TRBJ1-5): SQTIHQWPATLVQPVGSPLSLECTVEGTSNPNLYWYRQAAGRGLQLLFYSVGIGQISSEVPQNLSASRPQDRQFILSSKKLLLSDSGFYLCAWAAGGNQPQHFGDGTRLSIL.

V is TRBV29-1 and J is TRBJ2-1; 7 bases match TRBD2. The CDR3 has 15 residues. Germline values: CDR1 SQVTM, CDR2 ANQGSEA. Trimming cost V 2 bases and J 1 base; bases outside gene matches: 5. The CDR3 loop reads CSVESGLESYNEQFF. Written as DNA, the CDR3 is TGCAGCGTTGAAAGCGGACTAGAGTCCTACAATGAGCAGTTCTTC.

This clone was counted once. This chain connects TRBV7-9 to TRBJ2-3; 7 bases match TRBD1. Trimming removed 5 bases from V and 6 bases from J; junction bases left unmatched: 5. Germline CDR1 reads SEHNR; CDR2 reads FQNEAQ (reference sequence). CDR3 length equals 13 residues. The CDR3 DNA is TGTGCCAGCAGCGCGACAGGGTGGGATACGCAGTATTTT. As protein: CASSATGWDTQYF.

The chain carries TRBV5-4 and TRBJ2-7; 11 positions agree with TRBD1. Germline values: CDR1 SGHNT, CDR2 YYREEE (reference sequence). V lost 0 bases to trimming and J lost 7 bases; unmatched junction nucleotides: 6. This CDR3 contains 15 residues. Written as DNA, the CDR3 is TGTGCCAGCAGCTTGGGCGGACAGGGGGCCGGTGAGCAGTACTTC. It codes for CASSLGGQGAGEQYF. The variable domain in full, completed from reference TRBV5-4 and TRBJ2-7, reads ETGVTQSPTHLIKTRGQQVTLRCSSQSGHNTVSWYQQALGQGPQFIFQYYREEENGRGNFPPRFSGLQFPNYSSELNVNALELDDSALYLCASSLGGQGAGEQYFGPGTRLTVT.

CDR3 nucleotide sequence: TGCGCCAGCAGTCCGGACAGGGTCGCCTACGAGCAGTACTTC. Translation gives CASSPDRVAYEQYF. The V call is TRBV10-1, the J call TRBJ2-7; 8 nucleotides line up with TRBD1. V dropped 5 bases and J dropped 2; count of bases not matched to a gene: 5. Germline CDR1 and CDR2: WNHNN and SYGVQD (reference sequence). The CDR3 runs 14 residues.

This clone came up a few times. This chain uses TRBV3-1 (or the pseudogene TRBV3-2) with TRBJ1-4, with TRBD1 as a possible D gene (6 bases). The CDR3 length is 13 residues. CDR1 is LGHDT and CDR2 is YNNKEL in the germline V gene (reference sequence). Trimming shortened V by 4 bases and J by 8 bases, and 11 bases separated the two germline ends. CDR3 residues: CASSPGTFEKLFF. The CDR3 nucleotides read TGTGCCAGCAGCCCAGGGACATTCGAAAAACTGTTTTTT.

This sequence joins TRBV18 and TRBJ2-5, with 10 bases matching TRBD2. Germline V gene data show CDR1 as KGHSH and CDR2 as LQKENI. Trimming took 5 bases from V and 0 from J; bases not matched to a gene: 6. The CDR3 consists of 16 residues. The CDR3, as DNA: TGTGCCAGCTCAACGACTAGCGGGTTGTACCAAGAGACCCAGTACTTC. Protein product: CASSTTSGLYQETQYF.

This clone was counted once. V usage is TRBV27 and J usage is TRBJ1-2, with D maybe TRBD1 (5 bases). V was trimmed by 0 bases and J by 8 bases, leaving 7 bases between them. The germline V gene encodes CDR1 MNHEY and CDR2 SMNVEV (reference sequence). The CDR3 has 12 amino acids. The CDR3 DNA follows: TGTGCCAGCAGTTTATCAGGGGTAGGCTACACCTTC. As protein: CASSLSGVGYTF.

This chain joins TRBV5-4 and TRBJ1-5, with D uncertain. This CDR3 has 15 residues. Trimming took 0 bases from V and 0 from J, leaving 7 bases between them. Germline CDR1 and CDR2: SGHNT and YYREEE (reference sequence). CDR3 bases: TGTGCCAGCAGCTTGGATCGGGATAGCAATCAGCCCCAGCATTTT. It encodes CASSLDRDSNQPQHF. The entire variable domain, with the rest obtained from reference TRBV5-4 and TRBJ1-5, is as follows: ETGVTQSPTHLIKTRGQQVTLRCSSQSGHNTVSWYQQALGQGPQFIFQYYREEENGRGNFPPRFSGLQFPNYSSELNVNALELDDSALYLCASSLDRDSNQPQHFGDGTRLSIL.

The rearrangement joins TRBV6-4 to TRBJ2-3, with 7 positions matching TRBD2. Germline V gene data show CDR1 as MRHNA and CDR2 as SNTAGT. The V segment lost 4 bases and the J segment 2 bases; nucleotides outside the gene matches: 6. CDR3 length equals 15 residues. CDR3 amino acids: CASSARSGVTDTQYF. The CDR3 DNA reads as TGTGCCAGCAGTGCGAGAAGCGGGGTCACAGATACGCAGTATTTT.

The V and J genes are TRBV28 and TRBJ1-2; D remains unclear. This CDR3 region has 10 residues. Trimming took off 5 bases at V and 8 bases at J, with 6 bases between the two ends. Germline CDR1 is MDHEN and CDR2 is SYDVKM. In DNA form, the CDR3 reads TGTGCCAGCAGTCCTCGGGGCTACACCTTC. Residues: CASSPRGYTF.

The table lists this clone with a count of one. The genes are TRBV18 and TRBJ1-1, with 7 bases lining up with TRBD1. In germline, CDR1 is KGHSH, CDR2 LQKENI. The length of the CDR3 is 17 residues. V lost 0 bases to trimming and J lost 1 base; unmatched junction nucleotides: 8. CDR3: CASSPPLQGRSNTEAFF. The CDR3 DNA reads TGTGCCAGCTCACCACCGTTACAGGGGAGGTCGAACACTGAAGCTTTCTTT.